This is a list of T cell receptor beta chains from one sample in a study of CD8 T cells in ankylosing spondylitis. TCRdb reprocessed the 5' RACE reads via MiXCR and lists one record per CDR3 protein. The repertoire holds nearly 350,000 distinct CDR3 sequences, with over 12% as singletons. Input material: blood, either unsorted or a sorted T cell fraction (not recorded which). Receptor source: a male donor with ankylosing spondylitis or in good health (not recorded which). Each CDR3 is given with its conserved first and last residue. Fields, in order: V gene, J gene, clone size, D gene, CDR3 DNA, CDR3 protein. The D gene is left open where the match is weak. Clone size is stated in some rows and not others, as once, few, many or a class when expanded.

TRBV12-3/TRBV12-4	TRBJ2-3	NA	NA	TGTGCCAGCAGTTTTGCAGGGCTACCCACAGATACGCAGTATTTT	CASSFAGLPTDTQYF
TRBV7-9	TRBJ2-7	few	TRBD1	TGTGCCAGCAGCTTAGGCGGGACAGGGAGAACCTACGAGCAGTACTTC	CASSLGGTGRTYEQYF
TRBV19	TRBJ2-1	NA	TRBD2	TGTGCCAGTAGTGTCTCCAGCGGGAGTTTTTCTAATGAGCAGTTCTTC	CASSVSSGSFSNEQFF
TRBV12-3/TRBV12-4	TRBJ2-4	NA	NA	TGTGCCAGCAGCCCTCGGGAGCCAGCCAAAAACATTCAGTACTTC	CASSPREPAKNIQYF
TRBV7-2	TRBJ1-6	NA	NA	TGTGCCAGCAGCTGGTCTCGATCTAATTCACCCCTCCACTTT	CASSWSRSNSPLHF
TRBV5-1	TRBJ1-4	NA	NA	TGCGCCAGCAGCTTGGCAAGGGGTAGTGAAAAACTGTTTTTT	CASSLARGSEKLFF
TRBV7-8	TRBJ1-4	few	NA	TGTGCCAGCAGCTTAGGAGGGATTGAAAAACTGTTTTTT	CASSLGGIEKLFF
TRBV4-1	TRBJ1-1	few	NA	TGCGCCAGCAGCCAAACAGGGCAGATGAACACTGAAGCTTTCTTT	CASSQTGQMNTEAFF
TRBV5-1	TRBJ1-1	NA	TRBD1	TGCGCCAGCAGCAGAGACAGGGGAGGGAACACTGAAGCTTTCTTT	CASSRDRGGNTEAFF
TRBV20-1	TRBJ1-6	few	NA	TGCAGTGCTAGGGGGGTCGGGGAAATTGGCAGTTCACCCCTCCACTTT	CSARGVGEIGSSPLHF
TRBV20-1	TRBJ2-1	NA	NA	TGCAGTGCTAACCCCAACTACAATGAGCAGTTCTTC	CSANPNYNEQFF
TRBV3-1	TRBJ1-5	NA	NA	TGTGCCAGCAGCCAGAGCCACGGGAATCAGCCCCAGCATTTT	CASSQSHGNQPQHF
TRBV6-1	TRBJ2-7	few	NA	TGTGCCAGCACGTCGGGGTTTGTCGAGCAGTACTTC	CASTSGFVEQYF
TRBV12-3/TRBV12-4	TRBJ1-1	few	NA	TGTGCCAGCCGCCGAGGGGCGAACACTGAAGCTTTCTTT	CASRRGANTEAFF
TRBV3-1	TRBJ2-1	few	NA	TGTGCCAGCAGCCAAGATTGGGCTACACGTTGGGAGCAGTTCTTC	CASSQDWATRWEQFF
TRBV13	TRBJ2-7	few	TRBD1	TGTGCCAGCAGCACCCGGGACAGGGATAACGAGCAGTACTTC	CASSTRDRDNEQYF
TRBV18	TRBJ2-7	NA	TRBD2	TGTGCCAGCTCACCCCCACTTCCGGGACAGGGGACTAGCGGGTTCTACGAGCAGTACTTC	CASSPPLPGQGTSGFYEQYF
TRBV11-2	TRBJ2-7	few	TRBD1	TGTGCCAGCAGCTCCTCACCAGGGGGCTCCGAGCAGTACTTC	CASSSSPGGSEQYF
TRBV30	TRBJ1-5	few	NA	TGTGCCTGGAGTGTTGATCCGAGTCAGCCCCAGCATTTT	CAWSVDPSQPQHF
TRBV5-1	TRBJ2-5	NA	NA	TGCGCCAGCAGCTTCAGGGCATGGGCCTACCAAGAGACCCAGTACTTC	CASSFRAWAYQETQYF
TRBV5-5	TRBJ2-7	few	TRBD1	TGTGCCAGCAGCTTGGGGACAGGAGCTTACTACGAGCAGTACTTC	CASSLGTGAYYEQYF
TRBV6-5	TRBJ2-2	NA	NA	TGTGCCAGCAGTTACCCTCCTGACTGGACCGGGGAGCTGTTTTTT	CASSYPPDWTGELFF
TRBV20-1	TRBJ2-3	NA	TRBD2	TGCAGTGCCTTAGCGGGAGGTGATCCAGATACGCAGTATTTT	CSALAGGDPDTQYF
TRBV20-1	TRBJ1-2	NA	NA	TGCAGTGCTAGAGAATCCCCCTATGGCTACACCTTC	CSARESPYGYTF
TRBV12-3/TRBV12-4	TRBJ1-4	many	TRBD1	TGTGCCAGCAGTTTCGACAGGGGGAGAGAAAAACTGTTTTTT	CASSFDRGREKLFF
TRBV27	TRBJ1-4	few	NA	TGTGCCAGCAGTTTAGTGGGAGGGAAGTATGAAAAACTGTTTTTT	CASSLVGGKYEKLFF
TRBV21-1	TRBJ2-7	few	NA	TGTGCCAGCAGCAAAGGTGCATACCCTAAGACCCGTTACGAGCAGTACTTC	CASSKGAYPKTRYEQYF
TRBV11-1	TRBJ1-2	NA	TRBD1	TGTGCCAGCAGCGCCTGGACAGGGTACTATGGCTACACCTTC	CASSAWTGYYGYTF
TRBV20-1	TRBJ2-4	NA	NA	TGCAGTGCTAGAGGGACAGGGAGGGACATTCAGTACTTC	CSARGTGRDIQYF
TRBV5-5	TRBJ2-7	NA	TRBD1	TGTGCCAGCAGCACTCGGACAGGTCAGCAGTACTTC	CASSTRTGQQYF
TRBV5-5	TRBJ1-2	NA	NA	TGTGCCAGCAGCTTCGGTGTCGGCTATGGCTACACCTTC	CASSFGVGYGYTF
TRBV3-1	TRBJ2-7	NA	TRBD2	TGTGCCAGCAGCCAAGGGCTAGCGGGGGAATCCTACGAGCAGTACTTC	CASSQGLAGESYEQYF
TRBV4-2	TRBJ2-3	once	NA	TGTGCCAGCAGCCAAGAACCGGGACTCACAGATACGCAGTATTTT	CASSQEPGLTDTQYF
TRBV5-1	TRBJ1-3	many	NA	TGCGCCAGCAGCTTGGGGACATCTGGAAACACCATATATTTT	CASSLGTSGNTIYF
TRBV5-1	TRBJ2-3	few	NA	TGCGCCAGCAGAAGCCTAGCCACCACAGATACGCAGTATTTT	CASRSLATTDTQYF
TRBV3-1	TRBJ1-6	NA	NA	TGTGCCAGCAGCCCCCGCGCCTTTTCACCCCTCCACTTT	CASSPRAFSPLHF
TRBV20-1	TRBJ2-1	few	TRBD1	TGCAGTGCTCAGCCGGGACAGGGTAAAAATGAGCAGTTCTTC	CSAQPGQGKNEQFF
TRBV7-2	TRBJ2-2	NA	NA	TGTGCCAGCAGCTTAGGAGGGGCCCTCAACACCGGGGAGCTGTTTTTT	CASSLGGALNTGELFF
TRBV20-1	TRBJ2-3	few	NA	TGCAGTGCTAGAGGAGTTAACACAGATACGCAGTATTTT	CSARGVNTDTQYF
TRBV7-2	TRBJ1-1	NA	NA	TGTGCCAGCCTTTTGCGGCGGGACACTGAAGCTTTCTTT	CASLLRRDTEAFF
TRBV12-3/TRBV12-4	TRBJ2-7	few	TRBD2	TGTGCCAGCAGTTCGGGGACTAGCGGGAGCCCTTTCGGGCAGTACTTC	CASSSGTSGSPFGQYF
TRBV7-9	TRBJ1-4	many	NA	TGTGCCAGCAGCTTAGAGTCCAGGGATGAAAAACTGTTTTTT	CASSLESRDEKLFF
TRBV27	TRBJ2-7	NA	NA	TGTGCCAGCAGTTATGGGGACTCAACCTACGAGCAGTACTTC	CASSYGDSTYEQYF
TRBV5-1	TRBJ2-2	NA	NA	TGCGCCAGCAGCTTCCAGAACACCGGGGAGCTGTTTTTT	CASSFQNTGELFF
TRBV12-5	TRBJ2-3	few	NA	TGTGCTAGTGGTTTGGTTCCACCGGGGACAGATACGCAGTATTTT	CASGLVPPGTDTQYF
TRBV6-1	TRBJ1-5	few	TRBD1	TGTGCCAGCAGTCCACCGCGACAGGGGGCGAATCAGCCCCAGCATTTT	CASSPPRQGANQPQHF
TRBV6-5	TRBJ2-3	NA	NA	TGTGCCAGCAGCACCAAGGGAGATACGCAGTATTTT	CASSTKGDTQYF
TRBV4-1	TRBJ2-3	few	NA	TGCGCCAGCAGCCAAGACAGGCTAGCGGGACAGGCAGATACGCAGTATTTT	CASSQDRLAGQADTQYF